The sequence of this T cell receptor (beta chain) was determined in a study of T-cell memory formation after mild COVID-19. TCRdb analysed the 5' RACE reads with MiXCR anew, one entry per CDR3 protein. The sample has roughly 52,000 distinct CDR3 sequences; 8% to 9.5% are singletons. This clonotype has ten or more counts. Germline CDR1 reads SGHNT; CDR2 reads YYREEE (reference sequence). V was pared by 0 bases and J by 2 bases, with 10 bases between. The CDR3 consists of 15 residues. The chain has TRBV5-4 and TRBJ2-3; D is undetermined. The source is a man between 18 and 29 years old who had mild COVID-19 (a few samples of this study predate the infection). Cell type and time point are not known. The specimen sequenced was PBMCs or a T cell subset sorted from them (not recorded which). CDR3 coding DNA: TGTGCCAGCAGCTTGGCTTGGGGTTCCACAGATACGCAGTATTTT. It encodes CASSLAWGSTDTQYF.